The sequence of this T cell receptor (beta chain) was determined in a study of human T cells and chemical hapten exposure. CDR3 size: 13 residues. CDR1 and CDR2 from the germline V gene are MGHRA and YSYEKL. Trimming stripped 5 bases from V and 8 bases from J, with 12 bases between. The time point denotes: patch test 2, 6 weeks after DPC sensitization. Treatment reported: therapeutic diphenylcyclopropenone sensitization with weekly scalp DPC. TCRdb itself ran the RACE reads through MiXCR, one entry per CDR3 protein. This repertoire shows 360,000 or so distinct CDR3 sequences, more than 5% found once; its top ten account for approximately 5.4%.

Sequenced material: whole blood, taken in connection with sensitization to the hapten diphenylcyclopropenone (DPC). The receptor's source is a woman younger than 35 with alopecia areata. Some clones in this sample may be carry-over from other donors' samples. This chain links TRBV4-1 with TRBJ1-4; D is undetermined. In DNA form, the CDR3 reads TGCGCCAGCAGCATCGCTCCCGGGGAAAAACTGTTTTTT. Translating it yields CASSIAPGEKLFF.